The present T cell receptor beta chain was sequenced within a study of technical replicates of blood from a few donors. Only in-frame clones appear in the TCRdb table, and some are missing; sequencing was by immunoSEQ multiplex PCR. The sample contains about 73,000 clones, roughly 90% of which appear only once. The CDR3 spans 15 residues. V trimming: 5 bases; J trimming: 6 bases; junction bases outside the gene matches: 10. CDR1 is LNHDA and CDR2 is SQIVND in the germline V gene (reference sequence). The specimen sequenced was PBMCs. This TCR derives from a human donor in good health. Some clones in this sample may be carry-over from other donors' samples. This sequence joins TRBV19 and TRBJ2-7; 10 positions match TRBD1. In nucleotides, the CDR3 is TGTGCCAGTAGTGTTGCCGGGACAGGGGAAGGCGAGCAGTACTTC. It translates to CASSVAGTGEGEQYF.